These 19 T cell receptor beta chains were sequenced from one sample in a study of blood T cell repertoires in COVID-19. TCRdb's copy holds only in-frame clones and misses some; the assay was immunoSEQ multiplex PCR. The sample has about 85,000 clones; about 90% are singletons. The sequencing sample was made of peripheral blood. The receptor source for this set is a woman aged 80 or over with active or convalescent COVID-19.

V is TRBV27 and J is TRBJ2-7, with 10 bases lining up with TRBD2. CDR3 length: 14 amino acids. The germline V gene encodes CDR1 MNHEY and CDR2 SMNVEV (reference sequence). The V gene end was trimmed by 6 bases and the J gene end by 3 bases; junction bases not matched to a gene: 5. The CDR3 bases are TGTGCCAGCAGATGGACTAGCGGTCTCTACGAGCAGTACTTC. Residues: CASRWTSGLYEQYF.

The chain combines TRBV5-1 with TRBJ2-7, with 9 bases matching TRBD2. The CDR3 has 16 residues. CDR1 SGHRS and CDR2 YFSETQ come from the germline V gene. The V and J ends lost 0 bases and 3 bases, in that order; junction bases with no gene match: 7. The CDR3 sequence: CASSLGGSSGSYEQYF. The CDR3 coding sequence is TGCGCCAGCAGCTTGGGTGGGAGTAGCGGGAGCTACGAGCAGTACTTC.

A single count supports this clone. Here the CDR3 reads CASSSEETGIYEQYF. Written as DNA, the CDR3 is TGCGCCAGCAGCTCAGAAGAAACAGGGATCTACGAGCAGTACTTC. This chain uses TRBV5-1 with TRBJ2-7, with D possibly TRBD1 on 6 matching bases. The CDR3 contains 15 residues. Germline V CDR1 and CDR2: SGHRS, YFSETQ. V lost 3 bases and J 3 bases, leaving 16 bases between the germline ends.

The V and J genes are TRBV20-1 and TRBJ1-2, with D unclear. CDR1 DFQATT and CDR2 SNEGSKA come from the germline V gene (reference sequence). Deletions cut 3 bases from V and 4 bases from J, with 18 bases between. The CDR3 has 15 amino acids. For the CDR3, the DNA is TGCAGTGCTAGTGGCTCAGGCGGGTCGAGCTATGGCTACACCTTC. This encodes CSASGSGGSSYGYTF.

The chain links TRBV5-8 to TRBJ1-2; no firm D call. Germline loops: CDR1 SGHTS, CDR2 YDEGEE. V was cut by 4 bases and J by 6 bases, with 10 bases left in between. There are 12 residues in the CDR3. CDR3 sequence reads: CASSLLGDGYTF. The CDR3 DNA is TGTGCCAGCAGCCTCCTGGGAGATGGCTACACCTTC.

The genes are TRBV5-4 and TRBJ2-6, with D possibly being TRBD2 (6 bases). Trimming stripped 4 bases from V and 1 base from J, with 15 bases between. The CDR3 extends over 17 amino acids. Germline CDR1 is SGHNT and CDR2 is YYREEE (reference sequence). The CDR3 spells CASSRESGRSGANVLTF. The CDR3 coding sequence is TGTGCCAGCAGCCGGGAGTCAGGCCGGTCTGGGGCCAACGTCCTGACTTTC.

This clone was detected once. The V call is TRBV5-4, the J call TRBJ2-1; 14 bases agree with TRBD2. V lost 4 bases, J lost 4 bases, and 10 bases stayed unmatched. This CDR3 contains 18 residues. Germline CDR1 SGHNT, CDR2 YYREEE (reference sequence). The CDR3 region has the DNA TGTGCCAGCAGCGAAAATCCGGGACTAGCGGGGGTATACAATGAGCAGTTCTTC. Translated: CASSENPGLAGVYNEQFF.

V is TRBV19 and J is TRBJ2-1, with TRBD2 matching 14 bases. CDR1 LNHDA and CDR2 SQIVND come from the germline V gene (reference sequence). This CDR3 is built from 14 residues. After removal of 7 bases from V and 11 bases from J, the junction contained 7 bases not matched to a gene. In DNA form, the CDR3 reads TGTGCCAGTACCGCGACTAGCGGGAGGGCCAAGCAGTTCTTC. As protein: CASTATSGRAKQFF. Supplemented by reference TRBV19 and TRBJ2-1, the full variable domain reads DGGITQSPKYLFRKEGQNVTLSCEQNLNHDAMYWYRQDPGQGLRLIYYSQIVNDFQKGDIAEGYSVSREKKESFPLTVTSAQKNPTAFYLCASTATSGRAKQFFGPGTRLTVL.

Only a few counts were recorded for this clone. The CDR3, as DNA: TGCGCCAGCAGCTCCGGGTCCTTGGGTGGCTACACCTTC. Translating gives CASSSGSLGGYTF. The gene calls are TRBV5-1 and TRBJ1-2; D remains ambiguous. CDR1 SGHRS and CDR2 YFSETQ come from the germline V gene. Trimming removed 3 bases at V and 7 bases at J, with 13 bases between. CDR3 length: 13 residues.

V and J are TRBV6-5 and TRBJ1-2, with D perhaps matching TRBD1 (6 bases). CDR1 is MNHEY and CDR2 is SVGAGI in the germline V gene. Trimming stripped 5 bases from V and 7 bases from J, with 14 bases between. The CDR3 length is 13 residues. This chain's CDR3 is CASSPNRVAGYTF. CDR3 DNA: TGTGCCAGCAGTCCTAACAGGGTTGCTGGCTACACCTTC.

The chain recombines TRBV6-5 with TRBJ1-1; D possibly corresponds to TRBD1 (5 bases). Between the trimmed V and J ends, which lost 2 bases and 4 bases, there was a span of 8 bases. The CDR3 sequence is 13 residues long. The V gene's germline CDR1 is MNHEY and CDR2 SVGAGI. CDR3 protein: CASSYGAATEAFF. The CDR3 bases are TGTGCCAGCAGTTACGGGGCCGCCACTGAAGCTTTCTTT.

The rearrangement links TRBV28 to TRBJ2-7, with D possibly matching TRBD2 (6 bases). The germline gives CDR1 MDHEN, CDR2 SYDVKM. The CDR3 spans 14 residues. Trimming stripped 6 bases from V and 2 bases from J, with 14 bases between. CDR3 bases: TGTGCCAGCAGGAAATGGGGGGAGGCCTACGAGCAGTACTTC. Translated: CASRKWGEAYEQYF. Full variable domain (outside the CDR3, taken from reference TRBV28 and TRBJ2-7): DVKVTQSSRYLVKRTGEKVFLECVQDMDHENMFWYRQDPGLGLRLIYFSYDVKMKEKGDIPEGYSVSREKKERFSLILESASTNQTSMYLCASRKWGEAYEQYFGPGTRLTVT.

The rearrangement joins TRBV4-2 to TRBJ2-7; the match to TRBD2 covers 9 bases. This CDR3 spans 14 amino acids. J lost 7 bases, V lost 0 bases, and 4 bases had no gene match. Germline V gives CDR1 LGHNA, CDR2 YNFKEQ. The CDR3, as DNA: TGTGCCAGCAGCCAAGATAGGCTAGCGGGAGAGCAGTACTTC. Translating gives CASSQDRLAGEQYF.

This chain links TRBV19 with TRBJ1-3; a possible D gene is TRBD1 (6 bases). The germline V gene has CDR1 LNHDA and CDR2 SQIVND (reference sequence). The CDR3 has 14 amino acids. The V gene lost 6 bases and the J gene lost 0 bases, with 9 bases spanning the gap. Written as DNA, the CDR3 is TGTGCCAGTAGAAAACAGGGCTCTGGAAACACCATATATTTT. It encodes CASRKQGSGNTIYF.

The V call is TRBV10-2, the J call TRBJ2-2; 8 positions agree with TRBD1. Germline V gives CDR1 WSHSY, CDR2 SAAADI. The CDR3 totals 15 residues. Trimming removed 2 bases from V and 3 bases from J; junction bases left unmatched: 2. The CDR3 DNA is TGCGCCAGCAGTGAGGCAGGGGGCTACACCGGGGAGCTGTTTTTT. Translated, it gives CASSEAGGYTGELFF.

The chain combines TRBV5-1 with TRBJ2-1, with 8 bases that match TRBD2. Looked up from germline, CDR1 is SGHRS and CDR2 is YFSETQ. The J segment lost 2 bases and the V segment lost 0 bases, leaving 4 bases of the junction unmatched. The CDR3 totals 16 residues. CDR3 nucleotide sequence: TGCGCCAGCAGCTTGGGTGCCGGGAGGGCCTACAATGAGCAGTTCTTC. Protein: CASSLGAGRAYNEQFF.

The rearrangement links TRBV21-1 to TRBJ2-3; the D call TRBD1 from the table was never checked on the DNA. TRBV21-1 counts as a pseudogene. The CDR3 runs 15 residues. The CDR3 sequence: CASSNGTGFTDTQYF. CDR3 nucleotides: TGTGCCAGCAGCAATGGGACAGGGTTCACAGATACGCAGTATTTT.

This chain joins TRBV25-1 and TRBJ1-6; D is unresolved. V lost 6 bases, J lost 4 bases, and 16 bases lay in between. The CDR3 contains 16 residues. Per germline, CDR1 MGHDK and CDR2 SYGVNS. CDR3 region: CASRPSGLSYNSPLHF. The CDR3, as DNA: TGTGCCAGCAGACCCTCTGGGCTATCATATAATTCACCCCTCCACTTT.

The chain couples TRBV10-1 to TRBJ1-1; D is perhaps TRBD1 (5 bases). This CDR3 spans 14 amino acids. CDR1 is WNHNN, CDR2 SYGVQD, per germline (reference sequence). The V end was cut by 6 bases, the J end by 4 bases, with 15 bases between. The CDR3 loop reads CASRVPGGTTEAFF. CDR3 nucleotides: TGCGCCAGCAGGGTTCCGGGGGGAACCACTGAAGCTTTCTTT.